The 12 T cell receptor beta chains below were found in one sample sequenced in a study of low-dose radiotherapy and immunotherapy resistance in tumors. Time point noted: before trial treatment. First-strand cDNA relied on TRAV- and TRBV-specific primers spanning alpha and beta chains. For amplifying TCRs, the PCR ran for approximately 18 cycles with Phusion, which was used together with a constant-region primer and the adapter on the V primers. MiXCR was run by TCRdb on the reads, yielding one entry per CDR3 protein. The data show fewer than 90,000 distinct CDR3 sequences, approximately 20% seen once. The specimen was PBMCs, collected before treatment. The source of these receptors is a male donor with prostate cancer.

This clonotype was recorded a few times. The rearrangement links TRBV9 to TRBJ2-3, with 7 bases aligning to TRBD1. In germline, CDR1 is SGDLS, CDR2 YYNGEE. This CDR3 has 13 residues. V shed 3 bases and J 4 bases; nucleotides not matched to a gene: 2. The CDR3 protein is CASSATGADTQYF. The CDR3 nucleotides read TGTGCCAGCAGCGCAACAGGGGCAGATACGCAGTATTTT. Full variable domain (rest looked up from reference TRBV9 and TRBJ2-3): DSGVTQTPKHLITATGQRVTLRCSPRSGDLSVYWYQQSLDQGLQFLIQYYNGEERAKGNILERFSAQQFPDLHSELNLSSLELGDSALYFCASSATGADTQYFGPGTRLTVL.

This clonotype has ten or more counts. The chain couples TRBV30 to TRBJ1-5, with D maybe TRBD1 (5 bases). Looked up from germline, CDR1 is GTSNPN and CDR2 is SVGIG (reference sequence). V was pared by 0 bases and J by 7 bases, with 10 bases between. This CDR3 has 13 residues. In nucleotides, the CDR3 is TGTGCCTGGAGTGTCCAGGGAAACCAGCCCCAGCATTTT. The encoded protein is CAWSVQGNQPQHF.

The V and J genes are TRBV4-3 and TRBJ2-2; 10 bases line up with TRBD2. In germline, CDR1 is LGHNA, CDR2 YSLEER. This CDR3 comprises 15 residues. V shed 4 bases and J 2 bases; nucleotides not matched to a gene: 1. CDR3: CASSRTSGNTGELFF. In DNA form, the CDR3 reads TGCGCCAGCAGCCGGACTAGCGGCAACACCGGGGAGCTGTTTTTT.

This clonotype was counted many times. CDR3 sequence reads: CASSLVREAYNEQFF. The DNA for the CDR3 is TGTGCCAGCAGCTTAGTTCGGGAGGCCTACAATGAGCAGTTCTTC. The V and J genes are TRBV7-6 and TRBJ2-1, with 7 bases identical to TRBD2. V was clipped by 1 base and J by 2 bases; unmatched bases: 2. The CDR3 is 15 residues long. CDR1 and CDR2 from the germline V gene are SGHVS and FNYEAQ.

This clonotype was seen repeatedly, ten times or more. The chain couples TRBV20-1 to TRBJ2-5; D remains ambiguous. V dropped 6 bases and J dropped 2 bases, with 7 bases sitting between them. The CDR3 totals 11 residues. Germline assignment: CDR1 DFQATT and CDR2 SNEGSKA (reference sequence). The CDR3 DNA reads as TGCAGTGCGCGAGCACAAGAGACCCAGTACTTC. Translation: CSARAQETQYF.

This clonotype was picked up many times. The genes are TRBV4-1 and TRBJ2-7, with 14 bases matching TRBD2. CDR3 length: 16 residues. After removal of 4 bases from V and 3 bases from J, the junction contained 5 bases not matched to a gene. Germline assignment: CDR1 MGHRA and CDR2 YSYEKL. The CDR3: CASSLGLAGDFYEQYF. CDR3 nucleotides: TGCGCCAGCAGCCTGGGACTAGCGGGGGACTTCTACGAGCAGTACTTC.

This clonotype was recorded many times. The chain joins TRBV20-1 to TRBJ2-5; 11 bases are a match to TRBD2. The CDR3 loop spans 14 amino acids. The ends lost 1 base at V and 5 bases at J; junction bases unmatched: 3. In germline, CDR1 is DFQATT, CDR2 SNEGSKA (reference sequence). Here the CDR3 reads CSARVSGGAETQYF. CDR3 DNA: TGCAGTGCTAGAGTTAGCGGGGGGGCGGAGACCCAGTACTTC.

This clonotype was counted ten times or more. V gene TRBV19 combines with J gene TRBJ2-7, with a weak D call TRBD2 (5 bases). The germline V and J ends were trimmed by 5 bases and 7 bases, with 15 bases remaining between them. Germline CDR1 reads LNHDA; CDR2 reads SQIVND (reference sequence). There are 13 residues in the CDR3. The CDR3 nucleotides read TGTGCCAGTAGTGTCCCGGGATTTGGGGAGCAGTACTTC. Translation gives CASSVPGFGEQYF.

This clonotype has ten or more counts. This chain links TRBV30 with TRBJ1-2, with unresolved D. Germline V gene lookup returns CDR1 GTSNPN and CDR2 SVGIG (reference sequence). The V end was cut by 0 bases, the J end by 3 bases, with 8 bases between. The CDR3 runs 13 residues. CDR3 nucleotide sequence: TGTGCCTGGAGTGTAGGTTGGGACTATGGCTACACCTTC. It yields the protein CAWSVGWDYGYTF.

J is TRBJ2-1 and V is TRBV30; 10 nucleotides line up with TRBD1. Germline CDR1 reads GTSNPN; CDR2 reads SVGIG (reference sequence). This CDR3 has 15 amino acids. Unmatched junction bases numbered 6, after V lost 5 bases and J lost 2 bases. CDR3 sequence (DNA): TGTGCCTGGCGTCTGACAGGGGGCGCCTACAATGAGCAGTTCTTC. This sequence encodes CAWRLTGGAYNEQFF.

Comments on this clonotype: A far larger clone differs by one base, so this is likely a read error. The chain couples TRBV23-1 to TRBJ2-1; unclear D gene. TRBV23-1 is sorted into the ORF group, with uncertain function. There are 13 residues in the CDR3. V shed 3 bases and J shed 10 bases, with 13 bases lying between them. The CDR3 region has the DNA TGCGCCAGCAGTCATGGGCGTCCCTACGAGCAGTTCTTC. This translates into CASSHGRPYEQFF.

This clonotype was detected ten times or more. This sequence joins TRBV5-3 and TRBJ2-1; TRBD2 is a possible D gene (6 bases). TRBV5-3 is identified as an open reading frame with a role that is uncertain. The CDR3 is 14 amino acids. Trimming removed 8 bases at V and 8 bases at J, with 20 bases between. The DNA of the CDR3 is TGTGCCAGCAGCCTGATTCAGGCGGGGTATGAGCAGTTCTTC. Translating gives CASSLIQAGYEQFF.